A single sample gave rise to the 26 T cell receptor beta chains below, sequenced in a study of blood T cell repertoires in COVID-19. Assay: immunoSEQ multiplex PCR; the TCRdb copy retains only in-frame clones and omits some. The sample holds 150,000 or so clones, roughly 90% seen once. The sample comprised PBMCs or T cells enriched from blood (not recorded which). These TCRs come from a woman aged 40 to 50 who had been exposed to COVID-19.

The CDR3: CASRGPNSPLHF. The CDR3 bases are TGTGCCAGTAGGGGCCCCAATTCACCCCTCCACTTT. J is TRBJ1-6 and V is TRBV12-3 or TRBV12-4; D is possibly TRBD1 (5 bases). CDR3 length: 12 residues. With 9 bases removed from V and 7 bases from J, the gap between germline ends came to 10 bases.

The sample holds one count of this clone. The genes are TRBV7-9 and TRBJ1-4, with D hard to call. V dropped 3 bases and J dropped 4 bases, with 9 bases sitting between them. CDR1 is SEHNR, CDR2 FQNEAQ, per germline (reference sequence). The length of the CDR3 is 14 residues. In nucleotides, the CDR3 is TGTGCCAGCAGCTTGGGAGGAATTAATGAAAAACTGTTTTTT. Amino acid sequence: CASSLGGINEKLFF.

This chain uses TRBV6-4 with TRBJ2-1; 9 bases line up with TRBD1. Losses at the gene ends were 3 bases for V and 7 bases for J; bases not matched to a gene: 10. The CDR3 extends over 16 amino acids. Germline V gene sequence: CDR1 MRHNA, CDR2 SNTAGT. The CDR3 sequence: CASSDVVGTGRNEQFF. The CDR3 region has the DNA TGTGCCAGCAGTGATGTAGTGGGGACAGGGAGGAATGAGCAGTTCTTC.

The J gene is TRBJ1-6, the V gene TRBV11-2; D perhaps matches TRBD1 (6 bases). The CDR3 runs to 17 residues. Germline V lookup: CDR1 SGHAT, CDR2 FQNNGV. Trimming took off 5 bases at V and 0 bases at J, with 14 bases between the two ends. The CDR3 DNA reads TGTGCCAGCAGCCCCGGGGGGCACTTCTCCTATAATTCACCCCTCCACTTT. It translates to CASSPGGHFSYNSPLHF.

The V call is TRBV3-1 (or the pseudogene TRBV3-2), the J call TRBJ2-7; the match to TRBD2 covers 7 bases. The V gene's germline CDR1 is LGHDT and CDR2 YNNKEL (reference sequence). The CDR3 runs to 18 residues. J lost 4 bases, V lost 6 bases, and 21 bases had no gene match. CDR3 region: CASSPGAGEHVLFYEQYF. In DNA, the CDR3 is TGTGCCAGCAGTCCCGGGGCGGGGGAGCATGTTCTTTTTTACGAGCAGTACTTC.

This sequence joins TRBV19 and TRBJ1-3; a weak D match, TRBD1 (6 bases). V shed 7 bases and J shed 4 bases, with 20 bases lying between them. Germline lookup yields CDR1 LNHDA and CDR2 SQIVND (reference sequence). The CDR3 spans 16 residues. The CDR3 DNA follows: TGTGCCAGTACCAAAGACAGGCCCGTCTCCGGAAACACCATATATTTT. This sequence encodes CASTKDRPVSGNTIYF.

This sequence joins TRBV6-5 and TRBJ1-1; TRBD1 matches 7 bases. The CDR3 extends over 14 amino acids. V lost 2 bases and J lost 1; bases outside the gene matches: 1. CDR1 and CDR2 (germline): MNHEY, SVGAGI. CDR3: CASSYRQGNTEAFF. CDR3 nucleotide sequence: TGTGCCAGCAGTTACCGACAGGGGAACACTGAAGCTTTCTTT.

The chain is built from TRBV18 and TRBJ1-1, with 11 positions matching TRBD1. CDR3 length: 16 residues. With V trimmed by 3 bases and J by 0 bases, 3 bases remained unmatched. The germline gives CDR1 KGHSH, CDR2 LQKENI. CDR3 sequence reads: CASSPRTGGMNTEAFF. The CDR3 region has the DNA TGTGCCAGCTCACCCCGGACAGGGGGCATGAACACTGAAGCTTTCTTT. The whole variable domain, filled in from reference TRBV18 and TRBJ1-1, reads NAGVMQNPRHLVRRRGQEARLRCSPMKGHSHVYWYRQLPEEGLKFMVYLQKENIIDESGMPKERFSAEFPKEGPSILRIQQVVRGDSAAYFCASSPRTGGMNTEAFFGQGTRLTVV.

This clone was detected only once. This chain links TRBV5-4 with TRBJ1-6; possibly TRBD1 for D (6 bases). Germline CDR1 reads SGHNT; CDR2 reads YYREEE (reference sequence). CDR3 length: 16 residues. Trimming removed 0 bases from V and 5 bases from J, with 12 bases in between. The DNA for the CDR3 is TGTGCCAGCAGCTTGGCCTGGGGGCTGAATAATTCACCCCTCCACTTT. Translating it yields CASSLAWGLNNSPLHF.

The chain links TRBV6-4 to TRBJ1-1; no clear D. The CDR3 has 13 residues. V lost 6 bases and J 1 base, leaving 9 bases between the germline ends. Germline CDR1 is MRHNA and CDR2 is SNTAGT. The CDR3 loop reads CASSLQENTEAFF. The CDR3 region has the DNA TGTGCCAGCAGCCTCCAGGAGAACACTGAAGCTTTCTTT.

The V call is TRBV27, the J call TRBJ1-2, with 10 positions matching TRBD1. Germline-derived CDR1 and CDR2 are MNHEY and SMNVEV (reference sequence). J gave up 4 bases and V 5 bases, and 7 bases lay outside the gene matches. This CDR3 contains 15 residues. The CDR3 DNA reads TGTGCCAGCAGTGAGCGACAGGGGGCTTTCTATGGCTACACCTTC. Encoded protein: CASSERQGAFYGYTF.

The chain joins TRBV9 to TRBJ2-3; 15 nucleotides match TRBD2. The germline gives CDR1 SGDLS, CDR2 YYNGEE. V lost 4 bases and J lost 5; bases outside the gene matches: 8. The CDR3 extends over 17 amino acids. CDR3 loop: CASSLGLAGGAGDTQYF. The CDR3, as DNA: TGTGCCAGCAGCCTTGGACTAGCGGGAGGGGCAGGAGATACGCAGTATTTT.

The chain links TRBV29-1 to TRBJ2-2, with 10 bases aligning to TRBD2. This CDR3 has 15 amino acids. Per the germline V gene, CDR1 is SQVTM and CDR2 is ANQGSEA. With 6 bases clipped from V and 6 bases from J, the junction kept 10 bases outside the gene matches. In DNA form, the CDR3 reads TGCAGCGTCTCCGTTGGGCTAGCGGGAGCCGGGGAGCTGTTTTTT. It specifies CSVSVGLAGAGELFF.

The chain employs TRBV18 and TRBJ1-2; 7 bases are a match to TRBD1. CDR1 is KGHSH and CDR2 is LQKENI in the germline V gene. This CDR3 is built from 15 residues. V lost 3 bases and J lost 2; bases outside the gene matches: 6. This CDR3 is CASSPQTGNNYGYTF. As DNA, the CDR3 is TGTGCCAGCTCACCGCAGACAGGGAACAACTATGGCTACACCTTC.

A note on this clone: A junction end diverges from the germline sequence, so it may reflect a read error. The chain recombines TRBV2 with TRBJ2-2; 7 nucleotides line up with TRBD1. CDR1 is SNHLY and CDR2 is FYNNEI in the germline V gene. This CDR3 spans 13 amino acids. DNA of the CDR3: TGTGCCAGCAGGGAAGACAGGGCTGGGGAGCTGTTTTTT. Translating it yields CASREDRAGELFF.

This chain joins TRBV29-1 and TRBJ2-7, with D possibly being TRBD2 (5 bases). This CDR3 has 14 amino acids. Per the germline V gene, CDR1 is SQVTM and CDR2 is ANQGSEA. The V end was cut by 4 bases, the J end by 2 bases, with 15 bases between. CDR3 DNA: TGCAGCGTTGTATTTTCGCTTAGCGCCTACGAGCAGTACTTC. It specifies CSVVFSLSAYEQYF.

This chain joins TRBV10-1 and TRBJ2-3, with TRBD2 matching over 8 bases. The CDR3 is 14 amino acids. Looked up from germline, CDR1 is WNHNN and CDR2 is SYGVQD (reference sequence). V trimming: 0 bases; J trimming: 7 bases; junction bases outside the gene matches: 3. DNA of the CDR3: TGCGCCAGCAGTGAGTCAACTAGCGGAAATACGCAGTATTTT. Translated, it gives CASSESTSGNTQYF.

This chain links TRBV5-1 with TRBJ1-5; D not certain. CDR1 is SGHRS and CDR2 is YFSETQ in the germline V gene. Trimming stripped 0 bases from V and 7 bases from J, with 8 bases between. This CDR3 is 13 amino acids long. DNA of the CDR3: TGCGCCAGCAGCTTGGGAGGCCAACAGCCCCAGCATTTT. This encodes CASSLGGQQPQHF. The full variable domain, with the rest looked up from reference TRBV5-1 and TRBJ1-5, is KAGVTQTPRYLIKTRGQQVTLSCSPISGHRSVSWYQQTPGQGLQFLFEYFSETQRNKGNFPGRFSGRQFSNSRSEMNVSTLELGDSALYLCASSLGGQQPQHFGDGTRLSIL.

The chain uses TRBV6-5 and TRBJ1-5; tentatively, D is TRBD1 (5 bases). CDR1 and CDR2 (germline): MNHEY, SVGAGI. This CDR3 is 15 amino acids long. Trimming left V 4 bases short and J 0 bases short, with 10 bases between. The CDR3 reads CASSFQGSSNQPQHF. The CDR3 DNA reads TGTGCCAGCAGTTTCCAGGGATCTAGCAATCAGCCCCAGCATTTT.

The chain combines TRBV5-1 with TRBJ1-6; unclear D gene. Germline V gene lookup returns CDR1 SGHRS and CDR2 YFSETQ. The CDR3 runs 13 residues. Trimming shortened V by 5 bases and J by 6 bases, and 9 bases separated the two germline ends. The CDR3 coding sequence is TGCGCCAGCAGTTCAGTCACTAATTCACCCCTCCACTTT. Protein: CASSSVTNSPLHF.

V gene TRBV5-1 combines with J gene TRBJ1-5, with D hard to call. Trimming shortened V by 7 bases and J by 3 bases, and 14 bases separated the two germline ends. Germline CDR1 SGHRS, CDR2 YFSETQ. The CDR3 consists of 14 residues. The DNA of the CDR3 is TGCGCCAGCTCGGACGGAGGAATCAATCAGCCCCAGCATTTT. This gives the protein CASSDGGINQPQHF. The full variable domain, its missing parts supplied by reference TRBV5-1 and TRBJ1-5, is KAGVTQTPRYLIKTRGQQVTLSCSPISGHRSVSWYQQTPGQGLQFLFEYFSETQRNKGNFPGRFSGRQFSNSRSEMNVSTLELGDSALYLCASSDGGINQPQHFGDGTRLSIL.

This clone appeared once. J is TRBJ2-7 and V is TRBV24-1; TRBD1 matches 11 bases. V dropped 4 bases and J dropped 9; count of bases not matched to a gene: 7. CDR3 size: 14 residues. Germline V CDR1 and CDR2: KGHDR, SFDVKD. CDR3 region: CATSEPDRGQGQYF. The DNA for the CDR3 is TGTGCCACCAGTGAGCCGGACAGGGGGCAAGGGCAGTACTTC.

The chain couples TRBV29-1 to TRBJ1-2, with D hard to call. V shed 3 bases and J shed 6 bases, with 14 bases lying between them. This CDR3 has 13 residues. Germline V gene data show CDR1 as SQVTM and CDR2 as ANQGSEA. CDR3 amino acids: CSVETSKTHGYTF. CDR3 DNA sequence: TGCAGCGTTGAGACATCTAAAACCCATGGCTACACCTTC.

The chain links TRBV12-3 or TRBV12-4 to TRBJ1-2, with a weak D call TRBD1 (5 bases). Trimming cost V 7 bases and J 4 bases, with 13 bases left between them. The CDR3 sequence is 13 residues long. In DNA, the CDR3 is TGTGCCAGCACAGGGTTCCGAATCTATGGCTACACCTTC. The encoded protein is CASTGFRIYGYTF.

The chain recombines TRBV28 with TRBJ2-1, with 10 bases fitting TRBD2. CDR1 and CDR2 from the germline V gene are MDHEN and SYDVKM. V lost 8 bases, J lost 4 bases, and 8 bases stayed unmatched. The CDR3 contains 15 residues. CDR3 residues: CASRPGLALYNEQFF. The CDR3 DNA reads TGTGCCAGCCGGCCGGGACTAGCGTTGTACAATGAGCAGTTCTTC.

This clone was seen a handful of times. The chain recombines TRBV9 with TRBJ1-2; D gene unclear. V was trimmed by 4 bases and J by 7 bases, leaving 8 bases between them. CDR1 and CDR2 (germline): SGDLS, YYNGEE. CDR3 length: 11 amino acids. CDR3 region: CASSSRLGYTF. DNA of the CDR3: TGTGCCAGCAGCTCCCGTCTTGGCTACACCTTC.